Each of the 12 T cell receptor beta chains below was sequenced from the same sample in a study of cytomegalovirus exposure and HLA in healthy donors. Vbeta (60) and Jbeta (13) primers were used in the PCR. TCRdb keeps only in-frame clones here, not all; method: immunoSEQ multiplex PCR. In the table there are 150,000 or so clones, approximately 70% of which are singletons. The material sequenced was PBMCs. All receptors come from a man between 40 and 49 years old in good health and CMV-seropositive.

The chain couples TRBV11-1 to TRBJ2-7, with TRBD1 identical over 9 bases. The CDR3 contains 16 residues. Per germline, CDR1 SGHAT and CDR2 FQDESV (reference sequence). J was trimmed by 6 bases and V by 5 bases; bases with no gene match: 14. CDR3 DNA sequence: TGTGCCAGCAGCCGGATTCCGGGACAGGGAGCTCTCGAGCAGTACTTC. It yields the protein CASSRIPGQGALEQYF.

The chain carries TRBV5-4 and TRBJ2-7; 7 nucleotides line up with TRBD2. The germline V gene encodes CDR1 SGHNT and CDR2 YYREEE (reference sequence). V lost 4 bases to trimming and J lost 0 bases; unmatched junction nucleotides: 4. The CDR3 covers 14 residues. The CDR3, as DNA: TGTGCCAGCAGCCCCGGGGGGAGCTCCTACGAGCAGTACTTC. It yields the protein CASSPGGSSYEQYF.

The CDR3 region has the DNA TGTGCCAGCAGCCGGACAGGGGGCCAGAACACTGAAGCTTTCTTT. It yields the protein CASSRTGGQNTEAFF. The chain employs TRBV6-1 and TRBJ1-1; 11 bases align to TRBD1. In germline, CDR1 is MNHNS, CDR2 SASEGT. J gave up 1 base and V 6 bases, and 4 bases lay outside the gene matches. CDR3 length equals 15 residues.

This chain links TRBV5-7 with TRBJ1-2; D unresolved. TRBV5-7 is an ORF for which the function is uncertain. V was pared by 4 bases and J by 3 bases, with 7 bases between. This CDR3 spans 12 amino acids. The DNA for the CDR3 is TGTGCCAGCAGCCGGAGTCACTATGGCTACACCTTC. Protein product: CASSRSHYGYTF.

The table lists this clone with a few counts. CDR3 residues: CAISWTATNEKLFF. The CDR3 DNA is TGTGCCATCAGTTGGACAGCAACTAATGAAAAACTGTTTTTT. The chain recombines TRBV10-3 with TRBJ1-4, with TRBD1 as a possible D gene (6 bases). CDR1 is ENHRY and CDR2 is SYGVKD in the germline V gene. CDR3 length: 14 residues. The germline V and J ends were trimmed by 5 bases and 0 bases, with 7 bases remaining between them.

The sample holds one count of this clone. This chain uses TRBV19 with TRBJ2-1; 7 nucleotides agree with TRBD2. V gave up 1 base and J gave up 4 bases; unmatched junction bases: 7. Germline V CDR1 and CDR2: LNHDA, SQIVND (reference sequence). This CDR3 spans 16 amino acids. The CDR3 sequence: CASSIVGSGPYNEQFF. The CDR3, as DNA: TGTGCCAGTAGTATAGTGGGTAGCGGGCCTTACAATGAGCAGTTCTTC.

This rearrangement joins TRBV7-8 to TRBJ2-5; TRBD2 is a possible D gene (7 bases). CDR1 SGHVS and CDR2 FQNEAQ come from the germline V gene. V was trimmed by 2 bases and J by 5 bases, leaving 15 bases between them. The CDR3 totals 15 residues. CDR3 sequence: CASSLYGGAGETQYF. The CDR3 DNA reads TGTGCCAGCAGCTTATATGGGGGGGCGGGGGAGACCCAGTACTTC.

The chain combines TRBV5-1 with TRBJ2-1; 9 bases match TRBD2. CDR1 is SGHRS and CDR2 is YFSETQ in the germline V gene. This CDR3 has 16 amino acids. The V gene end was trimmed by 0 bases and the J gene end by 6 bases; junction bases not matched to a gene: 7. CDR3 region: CASSLGAGGAVNEQFF. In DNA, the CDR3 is TGCGCCAGCAGCTTGGGTGCGGGGGGGGCGGTCAATGAGCAGTTCTTC.

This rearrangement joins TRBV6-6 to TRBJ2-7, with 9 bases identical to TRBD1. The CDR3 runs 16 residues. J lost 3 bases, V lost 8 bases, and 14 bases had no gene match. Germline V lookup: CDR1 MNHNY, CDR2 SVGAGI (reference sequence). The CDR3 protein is CASSQGPGTGIYEQYF. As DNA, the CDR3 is TGTGCCAGCTCCCAAGGGCCGGGGACAGGGATCTACGAGCAGTACTTC.

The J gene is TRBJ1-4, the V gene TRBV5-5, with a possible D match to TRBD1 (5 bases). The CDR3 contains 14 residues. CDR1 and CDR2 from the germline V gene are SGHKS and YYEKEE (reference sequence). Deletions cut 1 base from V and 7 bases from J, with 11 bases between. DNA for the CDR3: TGTGCCAGCAGCTTGTTGGGGGGTGGTGAAAAACTGTTTTTT. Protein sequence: CASSLLGGGEKLFF. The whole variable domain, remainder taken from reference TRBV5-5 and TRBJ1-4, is DAGVTQSPTHLIKTRGQQVTLRCSPISGHKSVSWYQQVLGQGPQFIFQYYEKEERGRGNFPDRFSARQFPNYSSELNVNALLLGDSALYLCASSLLGGGEKLFFGSGTQLSVL.

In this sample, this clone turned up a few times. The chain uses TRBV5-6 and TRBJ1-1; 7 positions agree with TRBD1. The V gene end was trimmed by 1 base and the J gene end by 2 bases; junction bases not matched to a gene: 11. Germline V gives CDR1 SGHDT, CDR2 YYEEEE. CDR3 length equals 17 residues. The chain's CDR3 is CASSLWIGQALNTEAFF. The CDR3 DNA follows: TGTGCCAGCAGCTTGTGGATCGGACAGGCCCTCAACACTGAAGCTTTCTTT.

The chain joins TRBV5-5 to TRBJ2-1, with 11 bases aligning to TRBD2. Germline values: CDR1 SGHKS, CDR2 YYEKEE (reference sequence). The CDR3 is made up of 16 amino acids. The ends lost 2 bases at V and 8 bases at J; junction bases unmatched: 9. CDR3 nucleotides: TGTGCCAGCAGCTTCGTAGCGGGGGGGCCCACCGATGAGCAGTTCTTC. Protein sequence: CASSFVAGGPTDEQFF.